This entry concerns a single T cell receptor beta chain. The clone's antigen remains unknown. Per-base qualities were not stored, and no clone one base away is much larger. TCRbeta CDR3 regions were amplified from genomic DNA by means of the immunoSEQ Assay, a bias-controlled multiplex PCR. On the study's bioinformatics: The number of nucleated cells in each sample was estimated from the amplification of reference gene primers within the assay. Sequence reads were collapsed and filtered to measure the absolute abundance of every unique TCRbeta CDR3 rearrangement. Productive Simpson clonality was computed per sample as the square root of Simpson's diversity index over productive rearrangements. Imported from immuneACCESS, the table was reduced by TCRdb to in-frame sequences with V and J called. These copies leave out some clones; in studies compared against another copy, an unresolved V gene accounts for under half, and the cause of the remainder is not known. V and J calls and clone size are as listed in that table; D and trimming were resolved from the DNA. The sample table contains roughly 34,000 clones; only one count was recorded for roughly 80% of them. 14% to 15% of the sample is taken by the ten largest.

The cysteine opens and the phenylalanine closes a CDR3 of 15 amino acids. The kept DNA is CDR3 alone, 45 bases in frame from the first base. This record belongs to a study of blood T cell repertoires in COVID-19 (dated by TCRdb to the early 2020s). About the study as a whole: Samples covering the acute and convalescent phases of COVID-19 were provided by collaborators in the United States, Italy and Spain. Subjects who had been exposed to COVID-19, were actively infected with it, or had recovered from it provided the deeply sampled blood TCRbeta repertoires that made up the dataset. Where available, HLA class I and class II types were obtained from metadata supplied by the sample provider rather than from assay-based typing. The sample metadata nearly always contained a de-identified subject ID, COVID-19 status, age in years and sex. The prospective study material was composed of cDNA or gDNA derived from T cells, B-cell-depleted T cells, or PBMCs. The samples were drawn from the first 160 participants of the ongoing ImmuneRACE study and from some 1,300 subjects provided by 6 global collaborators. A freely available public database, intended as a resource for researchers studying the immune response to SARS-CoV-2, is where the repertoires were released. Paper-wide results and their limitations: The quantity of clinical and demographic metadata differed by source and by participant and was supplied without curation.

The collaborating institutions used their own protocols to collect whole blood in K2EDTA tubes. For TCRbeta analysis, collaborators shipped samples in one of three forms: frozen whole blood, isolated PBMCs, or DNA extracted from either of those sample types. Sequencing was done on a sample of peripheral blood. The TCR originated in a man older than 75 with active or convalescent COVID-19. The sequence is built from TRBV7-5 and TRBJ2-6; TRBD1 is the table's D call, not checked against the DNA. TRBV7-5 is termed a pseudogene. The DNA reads TGTGTCAGAAGCCCCGGGACAACTGGGGCCAACGTCCTGACTTTC. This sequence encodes CVRSPGTTGANVLTF.